A single TCR beta chain is shown here with its context. Source study methods: Amplification with reference gene primers provided the estimates of nucleated cell counts. Produced via immunoSEQ multiplex PCR; TCRdb's table is partial and in-frame only. V and J calls and clone size are given by that table; D and trimming were obtained from the DNA. The sample shows about 270,000 clones, roughly 85% of them seen only once. These data come from a study of blood T cell repertoires in COVID-19. The overall study: Donors in the United States, Italy and Spain gave samples during acute or convalescent COVID-19. Sample material is recorded as cDNA or gDNA derived from T cells, B-cell-depleted T cells, or PBMCs.

Trimming stripped 4 bases from V and 4 bases from J, with 19 bases between. The CDR3 contains 16 residues. CDR1 LNHDA and CDR2 SQIVND come from the germline V gene (reference sequence). The TCR sequence derives from a woman aged 70-85 years with acute or convalescent COVID-19. The specimen sequenced was peripheral blood. The chain combines TRBV19 with TRBJ1-2; the D is unclear. The CDR3 nucleotides are TGTGCCAGTAGTAGGGCACGCTCAAACCCAATCTATGGCTACACCTTC. Protein product: CASSRARSNPIYGYTF.